These T cell receptor beta chains were read from a single sample in a study of blood T cell repertoires in COVID-19. Sequenced by immunoSEQ multiplex PCR; TCRdb stores in-frame clones only, minus some. Counted here are over 400,000 clones, roughly 91% occurring once; the ten biggest clones make up 7.8%. The source material was peripheral blood. These receptors were collected from a woman between 50 and 59 years old with COVID-19, enrolled during active disease. CDR3s include the opening cysteine and the closing phenylalanine or tryptophan. A D gene is named only where the DNA matches it firmly. The size field is filled for only some rows; it gives once, few, many or a size class.

CDR3 protein: CASSLAQGLGYTF; CDR3 DNA: TGTGCCAGCAGTTTGGCACAGGGTCTTGGCTACACCTTC; J gene: TRBJ1-2; D gene: .; clone size: .; V gene: TRBV27
CDR3 protein: CASSQGMNTEAFF; CDR3 DNA: TGTGCCAGTAGCCAGGGGATGAACACTGAAGCTTTCTTT; J gene: TRBJ1-1; D gene: .; clone size: .; V gene: TRBV19
CDR3 protein: CASSGQGSTGELFF; CDR3 DNA: TGTGCCAGCTCCGGACAGGGATCCACCGGGGAGCTGTTTTTT; J gene: TRBJ2-2; D gene: TRBD1; clone size: once; V gene: TRBV18
CDR3 protein: CASSFIDYYGYTF; CDR3 DNA: TGCGCCAGCAGCTTTATAGATTACTATGGCTACACCTTC; J gene: TRBJ1-2; D gene: .; clone size: .; V gene: TRBV5-1
CDR3 protein: CASSYEKGVSGNTIYF; CDR3 DNA: TGTGCCAGCAGTTACGAGAAAGGGGTATCTGGAAACACCATATATTTT; J gene: TRBJ1-3; D gene: .; clone size: .; V gene: TRBV6-5
CDR3 protein: CASSHPLARGAEAFF; CDR3 DNA: TGCGCCAGCAGCCACCCACTTGCCCGGGGGGCTGAAGCTTTCTTT; J gene: TRBJ1-1; D gene: .; clone size: .; V gene: TRBV4-1
CDR3 protein: CASSSGQGRRGYTF; CDR3 DNA: TGTGCCAGCAGTTCCGGACAGGGGAGGCGCGGCTACACCTTC; J gene: TRBJ1-2; D gene: TRBD1; clone size: .; V gene: TRBV6-5
CDR3 protein: CASSRRRVEETQYF; CDR3 DNA: TGTGCCAGCAGCCGACGTCGGGTCGAGGAGACCCAGTACTTC; J gene: TRBJ2-5; D gene: .; clone size: .; V gene: TRBV2
CDR3 protein: CASSIPGQDGYTF; CDR3 DNA: TGTGCCAGTAGTATTCCGGGACAGGATGGCTACACCTTC; J gene: TRBJ1-2; D gene: TRBD1; clone size: .; V gene: TRBV19
CDR3 protein: CASRPPGQVYGYTF; CDR3 DNA: TGTGCCAGCAGGCCGCCAGGACAGGTTTATGGCTACACCTTC; J gene: TRBJ1-2; D gene: TRBD1; clone size: .; V gene: TRBV6-5
CDR3 protein: CASSSLVEGMNTEAFF; CDR3 DNA: TGCGCCAGCAGCTCCCTAGTGGAGGGCATGAACACTGAAGCTTTCTTT; J gene: TRBJ1-1; D gene: .; clone size: once; V gene: TRBV5-1
CDR3 protein: CASSLWTGLSEQYF; CDR3 DNA: TGTGCCAGCAGCTTATGGACAGGGCTCTCCGAGCAGTACTTC; J gene: TRBJ2-7; D gene: TRBD1; clone size: .; V gene: TRBV5-5
CDR3 protein: CASSPSVLRGTEAFF; CDR3 DNA: TGTGCCAGTAGTCCGTCAGTGCTCCGCGGCACTGAAGCTTTCTTT; J gene: TRBJ1-1; D gene: .; clone size: few; V gene: TRBV19
CDR3 protein: CASSHYQGYAFF; CDR3 DNA: TGTGCCAGCAGCCATTATCAGGGATACGCTTTCTTT; J gene: TRBJ1-1; D gene: .; clone size: .; V gene: TRBV3-1/TRBV3-2
CDR3 protein: CAWSVRRETQYF; CDR3 DNA: TGTGCCTGGAGTGTGAGGAGGGAGACCCAGTACTTC; J gene: TRBJ2-5; D gene: .; clone size: .; V gene: TRBV30
CDR3 protein: CASTDTQGVDEKLFF; CDR3 DNA: TGTGCCAGCACCGATACGCAGGGGGTAGATGAAAAACTGTTTTTT; J gene: TRBJ1-4; D gene: TRBD1; clone size: .; V gene: TRBV6-6
CDR3 protein: CASSLSPGGTEAFF; CDR3 DNA: TGTGCCAGCAGCTTAAGCCCCGGGGGGACTGAAGCTTTCTTT; J gene: TRBJ1-1; D gene: .; clone size: few; V gene: TRBV7-2
CDR3 protein: CASMEMTSFQETQYF; CDR3 DNA: TGTGCCAGCATGGAGATGACTAGTTTCCAAGAGACCCAGTACTTC; J gene: TRBJ2-5; D gene: .; clone size: .; V gene: TRBV2
CDR3 protein: CASSPVEETQYF; CDR3 DNA: TGTGCCAGCAGCCCAGTGGAGGAGACCCAGTACTTC; J gene: TRBJ2-5; D gene: .; clone size: .; V gene: TRBV3-1/TRBV3-2
CDR3 protein: CASSFDIYTEAFF; CDR3 DNA: TGTGCCAGCAGTTTTGACATCTACACTGAAGCTTTCTTT; J gene: TRBJ1-1; D gene: .; clone size: .; V gene: TRBV27
CDR3 protein: CATSDATGTGLYGYTF; CDR3 DNA: TGTGCCACCAGTGATGCTACCGGGACAGGGCTCTATGGCTACACCTTC; J gene: TRBJ1-2; D gene: TRBD1; clone size: .; V gene: TRBV24-1
CDR3 protein: CASSKGQVNTEAFF; CDR3 DNA: TGTGCCAGCAGTAAAGGACAGGTGAACACTGAAGCTTTCTTT; J gene: TRBJ1-1; D gene: TRBD1; clone size: .; V gene: TRBV25-1
CDR3 protein: CASRLDPGIYEQYF; CDR3 DNA: TGTGCCAGCAGACTCGACCCCGGGATCTACGAGCAGTACTTC; J gene: TRBJ2-7; D gene: .; clone size: once; V gene: TRBV7-2
CDR3 protein: CATSDRVGEQYF; CDR3 DNA: TGTGCCACCAGTGACAGGGTTGGCGAGCAGTACTTC; J gene: TRBJ2-7; D gene: .; clone size: .; V gene: TRBV24-1
CDR3 protein: CASSSTGNSPLHF; CDR3 DNA: TGTGCCAGCAGCTCCACAGGGAATTCACCCCTCCACTTT; J gene: TRBJ1-6; D gene: .; clone size: few; V gene: TRBV11-3
CDR3 protein: CASSANPGHPYGYTF; CDR3 DNA: TGTGCCAGCAGCGCGAATCCGGGACATCCCTATGGCTACACCTTC; J gene: TRBJ1-2; D gene: .; clone size: .; V gene: TRBV9
CDR3 protein: CASKQGRSPWGYTF; CDR3 DNA: TGTGCCAGCAAACAGGGACGGAGCCCTTGGGGCTACACCTTC; J gene: TRBJ1-2; D gene: .; clone size: .; V gene: TRBV11-2
CDR3 protein: CASSSRGLTEAFF; CDR3 DNA: TGTGCCAGCAGTTCCAGGGGGCTCACTGAAGCTTTCTTT; J gene: TRBJ1-1; D gene: TRBD1; clone size: .; V gene: TRBV6-5
CDR3 protein: CASSGSPGQPQHF; CDR3 DNA: TGTGCCAGCAGTGGCTCTCCAGGACAGCCCCAGCATTTT; J gene: TRBJ1-5; D gene: .; clone size: .; V gene: TRBV6-4
CDR3 protein: CASTLTGVDEQFF; CDR3 DNA: TGTGCCAGCACATTAACAGGGGTCGATGAGCAGTTCTTC; J gene: TRBJ2-1; D gene: TRBD1; clone size: .; V gene: TRBV28
CDR3 protein: CASALLAGGQSYNEQFF; CDR3 DNA: TGTGCTAGTGCCCTACTAGCGGGGGGGCAGTCCTACAATGAGCAGTTCTTC; J gene: TRBJ2-1; D gene: TRBD2; clone size: .; V gene: TRBV12-5
CDR3 protein: CASRVSSAGNTIYF; CDR3 DNA: TGTGCCAGCAGGGTCTCCTCAGCTGGAAACACCATATATTTT; J gene: TRBJ1-3; D gene: .; clone size: .; V gene: TRBV6-5
CDR3 protein: CASSPGTGVEQYF; CDR3 DNA: TGTGCCAGCAGCCCGGGGACAGGGGTTGAGCAGTACTTC; J gene: TRBJ2-7; D gene: TRBD1; clone size: .; V gene: TRBV9
CDR3 protein: CASSLAVNTEAFF; CDR3 DNA: TGCGCCAGCAGCTTGGCTGTGAACACTGAAGCTTTCTTT; J gene: TRBJ1-1; D gene: .; clone size: .; V gene: TRBV5-1
CDR3 protein: CASSFGTRSSYEQYF; CDR3 DNA: TGCGCCAGCAGCTTTGGAACGAGGAGCTCCTACGAGCAGTACTTC; J gene: TRBJ2-7; D gene: .; clone size: .; V gene: TRBV5-1
CDR3 protein: CASSKREMNTEAFF; CDR3 DNA: TGTGCCAGCAGCAAACGGGAGATGAACACTGAAGCTTTCTTT; J gene: TRBJ1-1; D gene: .; clone size: once; V gene: TRBV21-1
CDR3 protein: CASSFGDSNTEAFF; CDR3 DNA: TGTGCCAGCAGCTTTGGGGACAGCAACACTGAAGCTTTCTTT; J gene: TRBJ1-1; D gene: TRBD1; clone size: .; V gene: TRBV5-6
CDR3 protein: CASSLEGAPGEKLFF; CDR3 DNA: TGCGCCAGCAGCTTAGAGGGGGCGCCTGGCGAAAAACTGTTTTTT; J gene: TRBJ1-4; D gene: TRBD1; clone size: .; V gene: TRBV5-1
CDR3 protein: CASSGESPLSGNTIYF; CDR3 DNA: TGTGCCAGCTCCGGAGAGAGTCCCCTCTCTGGAAACACCATATATTTT; J gene: TRBJ1-3; D gene: .; clone size: few; V gene: TRBV2
CDR3 protein: CASSLGKGFGNTIYF; CDR3 DNA: TGTGCCAGCAGCTTGGGCAAGGGGTTTGGAAACACCATATATTTT; J gene: TRBJ1-3; D gene: .; clone size: .; V gene: TRBV3-1/TRBV3-2
CDR3 protein: CASSEGGQGIIYGYTF; CDR3 DNA: TGTGCCAGCAGCGAAGGCGGACAGGGTATAATCTATGGCTACACCTTC; J gene: TRBJ1-2; D gene: TRBD1; clone size: .; V gene: TRBV7-9
CDR3 protein: CASSSPGTGDYGYTF; CDR3 DNA: TGTGCCAGCAGCTCTCCAGGGACAGGGGACTATGGCTACACCTTC; J gene: TRBJ1-2; D gene: TRBD1; clone size: .; V gene: TRBV7-2